The text below deals with one TCR beta chain. The V and J ends lost 3 bases and 4 bases, in that order; junction bases with no gene match: 3. Germline V gene sequence: CDR1 SGHKS, CDR2 YYEKEE (reference sequence). The CDR3 loop spans 13 amino acids. The record originates from a study of blood T cell repertoires in COVID-19. Repertoires were generated with immunoSEQ multiplex PCR, while TCRdb's copy carries only in-frame clones and drops some. The data hold about 210,000 clones, with more than 80% observed a single time. The sample was peripheral blood. This receptor was identified in a woman older than 75 with COVID-19, enrolled during active disease. The genes are TRBV5-5 and TRBJ1-1; the match to TRBD1 covers 7 bases. CDR3 coding DNA: TGTGCCAGCAGCTGGGGACAGAGCACTGAAGCTTTCTTT. Its protein product is CASSWGQSTEAFF.